Listed below are T cell receptor beta chains from one sample, sequenced in a study of human T cells and chemical hapten exposure. MiXCR, applied by TCRdb to the RACE reads, yields one record per CDR3 protein. Of more than 300,000 distinct CDR3 sequences in the sample, about 5% are singletons; the top ten hold roughly 8.2%. This material consisted of whole blood, taken in connection with sensitization to the hapten diphenylcyclopropenone (DPC). The receptors here all came from a woman aged 18-30 years with alopecia areata. Some clones in this sample may be carry-over from other donors' samples. The CDR3 runs from the conserved cysteine through the conserved F or W. A D gene is named only where the DNA matches it firmly. The size entry is marked missing in some rows and otherwise reads once, few, many or a size class.

J: TRBJ1-5
D: TRBD1
size: few
V: TRBV10-3
DNA: TGTGCCATCAGTGGGGACAGGGGGAATCAGCCCCAGCATTTT
CDR3: CAISGDRGNQPQHF

J: TRBJ1-1
D: .
size: few
V: TRBV11-2
DNA: TGTGCCAGCAGCTCGATTGACAGGCCGAACACTGAAGCTTTCTTT
CDR3: CASSSIDRPNTEAFF

J: TRBJ1-4
D: TRBD1
size: few
V: TRBV10-1
DNA: TGCGCCAGCAAGCAGGGGGCATATGAAAAACTGTTTTTT
CDR3: CASKQGAYEKLFF

J: TRBJ1-1
D: TRBD1
size: many
V: TRBV10-3
DNA: TGTGCCATCAGTGATTGGGACAGGTTGAACACTGAAGCTTTCTTT
CDR3: CAISDWDRLNTEAFF

J: TRBJ2-7
D: .
size: many
V: TRBV6-1
DNA: TGTGCCACGGGCCGACCGGACGAGCAGTACTTC
CDR3: CATGRPDEQYF

J: TRBJ2-4
D: TRBD1
size: .
V: TRBV13
DNA: TGTGCCAGCAGCTTAGTCGGTAGGCCAGGGGGCGAGGTAGCCAAAAACATTCAGTACTTC
CDR3: CASSLVGRPGGEVAKNIQYF

J: TRBJ2-3
D: .
size: .
V: TRBV6-2/TRBV6-3
DNA: TGTGCCAGCAGTCTCCCCGGGAGTTTCTCTGGTACGCAGTATTTT
CDR3: CASSLPGSFSGTQYF

J: TRBJ1-6
D: .
size: few
V: TRBV4-1
DNA: TGCGCCAGCAGCCAGCTTCCCGCAGGCAGTTCACCCCTCCACTTT
CDR3: CASSQLPAGSSPLHF

J: TRBJ2-6
D: TRBD1
size: .
V: TRBV5-4
DNA: TGTGCCAGCATAAGGGGGCTCCCCTCTGGGGCCAACGTCCTGACTTTC
CDR3: CASIRGLPSGANVLTF

J: TRBJ2-5
D: .
size: few
V: TRBV11-2
DNA: TGTGCCAGCGCTAGAGGGGGAGTGGGTTCCCAGTACTTC
CDR3: CASARGGVGSQYF

J: TRBJ1-2
D: .
size: few
V: TRBV29-1
DNA: TGCAGCGTTGAAGGAATAGCGGGGGCTACCTATGGCTACACCTTC
CDR3: CSVEGIAGATYGYTF

J: TRBJ2-7
D: .
size: few
V: TRBV5-4
DNA: TGTGCCAGCAGCGGTAGCTACTCCTACGAGCAGTACTTC
CDR3: CASSGSYSYEQYF

J: TRBJ2-7
D: .
size: few
V: TRBV28
DNA: TGTGCCACCAGTAGAGTAGATTCCTACGAGCAGTACTTC
CDR3: CATSRVDSYEQYF

J: TRBJ2-7
D: TRBD2
size: .
V: TRBV11-2
DNA: TGTGCCAGCAGCCTCCACCCGGGCGGGGGCTACGAGCAGTACTTC
CDR3: CASSLHPGGGYEQYF

J: TRBJ1-1
D: TRBD1
size: .
V: TRBV29-1
DNA: TGCAGCGCCAGAAGACAGGGTGCGAACACTGAAGCTTTCTTT
CDR3: CSARRQGANTEAFF

J: TRBJ2-3
D: .
size: many
V: TRBV28
DNA: TGTGCCAGCAGTTTCCCAGGCCCTAGCACAGATACGCAGTATTTT
CDR3: CASSFPGPSTDTQYF

J: TRBJ2-5
D: .
size: .
V: TRBV5-1
DNA: TGCGCCAGCAGGACGGGGCAAGAGACCCAGTACTTC
CDR3: CASRTGQETQYF

J: TRBJ2-1
D: .
size: many
V: TRBV5-1
DNA: TGCGCCAGCAGCTTGGGCCAGCCTCCCGATGAGCAGTTCTTC
CDR3: CASSLGQPPDEQFF

J: TRBJ2-1
D: .
size: many
V: TRBV2
DNA: TGTGCCAGCAGTCCGAGGGGAGGTGGTGAGCAGTTCTTC
CDR3: CASSPRGGGEQFF

J: TRBJ2-3
D: .
size: few
V: TRBV27
DNA: TGTGCCAGCAGTTTTGACCCTAGCACAGATACGCAGTATTTT
CDR3: CASSFDPSTDTQYF

J: TRBJ2-3
D: TRBD1
size: many
V: TRBV4-3
DNA: TGCGCCAGCAGCCAGAGCTGGGACAGGGGTTACACAGATACGCAGTATTTT
CDR3: CASSQSWDRGYTDTQYF

J: TRBJ1-2
D: TRBD1
size: .
V: TRBV7-9
DNA: TGTGCCAGCAGCTTAGCACAAGGGACAGGAACTAACTATGGCTACACCTTC
CDR3: CASSLAQGTGTNYGYTF

J: TRBJ1-1
D: TRBD1
size: few
V: TRBV6-5
DNA: TGTGCCAGCGCTCCCCGCGGACAGGGGGACACTGAAGCTTTCTTT
CDR3: CASAPRGQGDTEAFF

J: TRBJ1-4
D: .
size: many
V: TRBV12-3/TRBV12-4
DNA: TGTGCCAGCAGTTTAAGAGGGGGAGTCGGAAAACTGTTTTTT
CDR3: CASSLRGGVGKLFF

J: TRBJ2-1
D: .
size: .
V: TRBV5-6
DNA: TGTGCCAGCAGCTTGGAGGGCGACAATGAGCAGTTCTTC
CDR3: CASSLEGDNEQFF

J: TRBJ1-4
D: .
size: few
V: TRBV18
DNA: TGTGCCAGCTCAACCTCAAATGAAGGGGGTGAAAAACTGTTTTTT
CDR3: CASSTSNEGGEKLFF

J: TRBJ1-5
D: .
size: many
V: TRBV6-4
DNA: TGTGCCAGCAGTGACGGGGATAATCAGCCCCAGCATTTT
CDR3: CASSDGDNQPQHF

J: TRBJ2-6
D: .
size: many
V: TRBV6-1
DNA: TGTGCCAGCAGCCACCATTCAAATAGGGGGGCACACTCTGGGGCCAACGTCCTGACTTTC
CDR3: CASSHHSNRGAHSGANVLTF

J: TRBJ2-5
D: .
size: many
V: TRBV7-3
DNA: TGTGCCAGCAGCTTCGCTAGGGACGAGACCCAGTACTTC
CDR3: CASSFARDETQYF

J: TRBJ2-3
D: .
size: .
V: TRBV7-2
DNA: TGTGCCAGCAGCCCCATCCGCACAGATACGCAGTATTTT
CDR3: CASSPIRTDTQYF

J: TRBJ1-2
D: .
size: many
V: TRBV19
DNA: TGTGCCAGTAGTATAGGGGCTAACTATGGCTACACCTTC
CDR3: CASSIGANYGYTF

J: TRBJ1-6
D: TRBD1
size: few
V: TRBV6-5
DNA: TGTGCCAGCAGTTACAGAGGGGGCGATAATTCACCCCTCCACTTT
CDR3: CASSYRGGDNSPLHF

J: TRBJ2-7
D: .
size: many
V: TRBV27
DNA: TGTGCCAGCAGTTTGGGGGGGCTATACGAGCAGTACTTC
CDR3: CASSLGGLYEQYF

J: TRBJ1-6
D: .
size: many
V: TRBV15
DNA: TGTGCCACCAGCTCCCAGACCTATAATTCACCCCTCCACTTT
CDR3: CATSSQTYNSPLHF

J: TRBJ2-1
D: .
size: many
V: TRBV6-5
DNA: TGTGCCAGCAGTTACGAGGGCCGTGAGCAGTTCTTC
CDR3: CASSYEGREQFF

J: TRBJ2-1
D: TRBD2
size: many
V: TRBV3-1
DNA: TGTGCCAGCAGCTCCCGGACTAGCACCGTTGATGAGCAGTTCTTC
CDR3: CASSSRTSTVDEQFF

J: TRBJ2-3
D: .
size: many
V: TRBV11-2
DNA: TGTGCCAGCAGCTTAGATACGGAGGTGACCTTCACAGATACGCAGTATTTT
CDR3: CASSLDTEVTFTDTQYF

J: TRBJ2-3
D: TRBD2
size: .
V: TRBV7-2
DNA: TGTGCCAGCAGCTTAGTGGGACTATCCACAGATACGCAGTATTTT
CDR3: CASSLVGLSTDTQYF

J: TRBJ2-2
D: .
size: many
V: TRBV6-1
DNA: TGTGCCAGCAGTCAAACAGGCACCGGGGAGCTGTTTTTT
CDR3: CASSQTGTGELFF

J: TRBJ2-1
D: .
size: many
V: TRBV29-1
DNA: TGCAGCGTTGAAGATCGAAGACAGATAAAGTCCTACAATGAGCAGTTCTTC
CDR3: CSVEDRRQIKSYNEQFF

J: TRBJ1-6
D: .
size: many
V: TRBV5-1
DNA: TGCGCCAGCAGCGTGGACGGCTCCTATAATTCACCCCTCCACTTT
CDR3: CASSVDGSYNSPLHF

J: TRBJ2-3
D: TRBD2
size: few
V: TRBV11-2
DNA: TGTGCCAGCAGCTTAGGTGATAGCGGGGCGGTCCGGGATACGCAGTATTTT
CDR3: CASSLGDSGAVRDTQYF

J: TRBJ2-2
D: .
size: few
V: TRBV12-3/TRBV12-4
DNA: TGTGCCAGCACTTCATCACTGGGACATCTGAACACCGGGGAGCTGTTTTTT
CDR3: CASTSSLGHLNTGELFF

J: TRBJ1-1
D: .
size: many
V: TRBV20-1
DNA: TGCAGTGTTTTTCGAAAGGTTCCTGGCACTGAAGCTTTCTTT
CDR3: CSVFRKVPGTEAFF

J: TRBJ1-2
D: TRBD1
size: .
V: TRBV20-1
DNA: TGCAGTGCGGGGACAGGGTTTGAGGGCTACACCTTC
CDR3: CSAGTGFEGYTF

J: TRBJ2-5
D: .
size: few
V: TRBV7-9
DNA: TGTGCCAGCAGCCCAGTATTGGCGGGTGAGACCCAGTACTTC
CDR3: CASSPVLAGETQYF

J: TRBJ1-6
D: .
size: few
V: TRBV7-2
DNA: TGTGCCAGCAGCTTAGCCGGGGCACTGGGCTCACCCCTCCACTTT
CDR3: CASSLAGALGSPLHF

J: TRBJ2-3
D: .
size: .
V: TRBV10-3
DNA: TGTGCCATCAGTGGGACCGCAGGCACAGATACGCAGTATTTT
CDR3: CAISGTAGTDTQYF

J: TRBJ1-2
D: .
size: .
V: TRBV5-1
DNA: TGCGCCAGCAGCTTGCAGAATAACTATGGCTACACCTTC
CDR3: CASSLQNNYGYTF